A single sample is the source of the 26 T cell receptor beta chains below, sequenced in a study of glioma-infiltrating T cells after dendritic cell vaccination. The time point: after dendritic cell vaccination, including at tumor progression/relapse. Generated by immunoSEQ multiplex PCR, the TCRdb table keeps only in-frame clones and is missing some. The sample lists tens of thousands of clones, about 86% occurring once. The sequencing used blood, collected after dendritic cell vaccination. These receptor sequences come from a human donor with glioblastoma.

The V call is TRBV6-1, the J call TRBJ1-1, with TRBD1 identical over 9 bases. The CDR3 runs 13 residues. Germline CDR1 is MNHNS and CDR2 is SASEGT. V shed 7 bases, J shed 3 bases, and the junction held 3 bases outside the gene matches. The chain's CDR3 is CASTRDRDTEAFF. DNA of the CDR3: TGTGCCAGCACCCGGGACAGGGACACTGAAGCTTTCTTT.

Here the CDR3 DNA reads TGTGCCAGCAGTCCGGACAGGGAGGAGACCCAGTACTTC. This sequence encodes CASSPDREETQYF. The chain joins TRBV2 to TRBJ2-5, with TRBD1 identical over 8 bases. The CDR3 runs 13 residues. V lost 5 bases, J lost 5 bases, and 4 bases stayed unmatched. The germline V gene encodes CDR1 SNHLY and CDR2 FYNNEI.

This clone appeared a few times. The CDR3 region is CASSIWVYRGNTEAFF. CDR3 nucleotide sequence: TGTGCCAGTAGTATTTGGGTTTACCGAGGGAACACTGAAGCTTTCTTT. The chain joins TRBV19 to TRBJ1-1; D remains ambiguous. Germline CDR1 LNHDA, CDR2 SQIVND (reference sequence). Trimming shortened V by 3 bases and J by 1 base, and 15 bases separated the two germline ends. The CDR3 contains 16 residues.

This chain joins TRBV29-1 and TRBJ1-1; D gene uncertain. CDR3 length: 14 amino acids. Looked up from germline, CDR1 is SQVTM and CDR2 is ANQGSEA. The V end lost 4 bases, the J end lost 0 bases, and 12 bases lay between the germline ends. The CDR3 is CSVAITQLNTEAFF. CDR3 nucleotides: TGCAGCGTTGCCATAACACAATTGAACACTGAAGCTTTCTTT.

The chain employs TRBV5-5 and TRBJ2-5; 7 positions agree with TRBD2. Trimming at V came to 0 bases and at J to 3 bases, leaving 5 bases not matched to a gene. There are 15 residues in the CDR3. Per the germline V gene, CDR1 is SGHKS and CDR2 is YYEKEE (reference sequence). The CDR3 loop reads CASSLVGGGEETQYF. The DNA of the CDR3 is TGTGCCAGCAGCTTGGTGGGGGGAGGGGAAGAGACCCAGTACTTC.

This rearrangement joins TRBV6-5 to TRBJ1-3; the D gene is possibly TRBD1 (5 bases). Germline CDR1 is MNHEY and CDR2 is SVGAGI. The CDR3 is 15 residues long. Trimming cost V 2 bases and J 3 bases, with 11 bases left between them. This CDR3 is CASSYGPQGGNTIYF. The CDR3 bases are TGTGCCAGCAGTTACGGCCCTCAGGGTGGAAACACCATATATTTT.

The CDR3 bases are TGCGCCAGCAGCCAAGATCCTAGCGGGGGCCCCCCAAAGTACTTC. This sequence encodes CASSQDPSGGPPKYF. The chain links TRBV4-1 to TRBJ2-5; TRBD2 matches 10 bases. The CDR3 consists of 15 residues. Germline V gene lookup returns CDR1 MGHRA and CDR2 YSYEKL. V trimming: 0 bases; J trimming: 12 bases; junction bases outside the gene matches: 10.

The V call is TRBV27, the J call TRBJ1-2; tentative D call: TRBD1 (5 bases). Germline V gene lookup returns CDR1 MNHEY and CDR2 SMNVEV (reference sequence). The V end was cut by 4 bases, the J end by 4 bases, with 13 bases between. The CDR3 is made up of 14 amino acids. The CDR3 loop is CASSSPGGSYGYTF. The CDR3 DNA follows: TGTGCCAGCAGTTCTCCCGGGGGTAGCTATGGCTACACCTTC.

The chain uses TRBV6-6 and TRBJ2-4; 9 nucleotides align to TRBD1. Unmatched junction bases numbered 10, after V lost 6 bases and J lost 7 bases. This CDR3 is 15 amino acids long. CDR1 and CDR2 (germline): MNHNY, SVGAGI (reference sequence). CDR3 protein: CASSIGTGYMNIQYF. For the CDR3, the DNA is TGTGCCAGCAGCATTGGGACAGGGTATATGAACATTCAGTACTTC.

As regards this clone: The same CDR3 also results from other DNA sequences found in this sample. V is TRBV19 and J is TRBJ1-2; 8 nucleotides agree with TRBD1. The CDR3 covers 15 residues. Germline V lookup: CDR1 LNHDA, CDR2 SQIVND (reference sequence). Trimming at V came to 5 bases and at J to 3 bases, leaving 8 bases not matched to a gene. Here the CDR3 DNA reads TGTGCCAGTAGTTCTCGCCGGACAGGGTACTATGGCTACACCTTC. Translated: CASSSRRTGYYGYTF.

The V and J genes are TRBV20-1 and TRBJ2-5; D is unclear. V was trimmed by 6 bases and J by 8 bases, leaving 10 bases between them. There are 10 residues in the CDR3. Per the germline V gene, CDR1 is DFQATT and CDR2 is SNEGSKA (reference sequence). Here the CDR3 reads CSAALGTQYF. Here the CDR3 DNA reads TGCAGTGCCGCACTCGGTACCCAGTACTTC.

This chain connects TRBV6-5 to TRBJ1-1, with D perhaps TRBD1 (5 bases). V was pared by 4 bases and J by 3 bases, with 18 bases between. The V gene's germline CDR1 is MNHEY and CDR2 SVGAGI. The CDR3 loop spans 16 amino acids. Here the CDR3 DNA reads TGTGCCAGCAGTTCTTCCGACGAGCGGGGCTACACTGAAGCTTTCTTT. Translated: CASSSSDERGYTEAFF.

The chain combines TRBV4-3 with TRBJ2-1; 7 bases are a match to TRBD2. V gave up 1 base and J gave up 6 bases; unmatched junction bases: 6. This CDR3 region has 15 residues. CDR1 LGHNA and CDR2 YSLEER come from the germline V gene. CDR3 protein: CASSQVTGEGNEQFF. Here the CDR3 DNA reads TGCGCCAGCAGCCAAGTAACCGGGGAGGGCAATGAGCAGTTCTTC.

The gene calls are TRBV7-9 and TRBJ2-3, with 15 bases aligning to TRBD2. The V gene end was trimmed by 4 bases and the J gene end by 5 bases; junction bases not matched to a gene: 7. Germline lookup yields CDR1 SEHNR and CDR2 FQNEAQ (reference sequence). The CDR3 has 17 amino acids. The CDR3 region has the DNA TGTGCCAGCAGCTATCGTAGGACTAGCGGGGGGGGAGATACGCAGTATTTT. Translated: CASSYRRTSGGGDTQYF.

The chain couples TRBV10-3 to TRBJ2-7; D is ambiguous. Germline V gene lookup returns CDR1 ENHRY and CDR2 SYGVKD. Trimming pared 0 bases from V and 3 bases from J, leaving 9 bases between. The CDR3 loop spans 14 amino acids. CDR3 in amino acids: CAISESRSDYEQYF. DNA of the CDR3: TGTGCCATCAGTGAGTCGCGGTCTGACTACGAGCAGTACTTC.

The V gene is TRBV4-1, the J gene TRBJ1-2; D not resolved. Germline lookup yields CDR1 MGHRA and CDR2 YSYEKL. The CDR3 runs to 15 residues. V dropped 0 bases and J dropped 2 bases, with 10 bases sitting between them. CDR3 residues: CASSQDQSQNYGYTF. The CDR3 coding sequence is TGCGCCAGCAGCCAAGATCAGTCACAGAACTATGGCTACACCTTC.

V gene TRBV15 combines with J gene TRBJ1-4; 7 bases are shared with TRBD1. The CDR3 is 16 amino acids. V lost 0 bases, J lost 5 bases, and 6 bases stayed unmatched. Looked up from germline, CDR1 is LNHNV and CDR2 is YYDKDF (reference sequence). In DNA, the CDR3 is TGTGCCACCAGCAGAGATCGGTCAGGGGGAAATGAAAAACTGTTTTTT. This sequence encodes CATSRDRSGGNEKLFF.

V is TRBV2 and J is TRBJ2-6; 11 bases fit TRBD1. This CDR3 comprises 17 residues. Per germline, CDR1 SNHLY and CDR2 FYNNEI. Trimming took 4 bases from V and 2 from J; bases not matched to a gene: 4. DNA for the CDR3: TGTGCCAGCAGTGGCGGGACAGGGGGTGCTGGGGCCAACGTCCTGACTTTC. Encoded protein: CASSGGTGGAGANVLTF.

The gene calls are TRBV5-1 and TRBJ2-2; 15 bases are shared with TRBD2. V lost 3 bases, J lost 8 bases, and 5 bases stayed unmatched. Looked up from germline, CDR1 is SGHRS and CDR2 is YFSETQ. The CDR3 is 16 residues long. CDR3 in DNA: TGCGCCAGCAGCTACGGACTAGCGGGGGGGCCGGGGGAGCTGTTTTTT. This sequence encodes CASSYGLAGGPGELFF.

The V call is TRBV19, the J call TRBJ2-5, with 10 positions matching TRBD2. The CDR3 has 16 amino acids. Per germline, CDR1 LNHDA and CDR2 SQIVND (reference sequence). Trimming removed 5 bases from V and 1 base from J; junction bases left unmatched: 7. CDR3: CASSAEAGGLQETQYF. DNA for the CDR3: TGTGCCAGTAGTGCCGAAGCGGGGGGGCTCCAAGAGACCCAGTACTTC.

The V call is TRBV7-3, the J call TRBJ1-1, with D perhaps matching TRBD1 (5 bases). Germline V CDR1 and CDR2: SGHTA, FQGTGA. The CDR3 spans 13 residues. V was shortened by 5 bases and J by 7 bases, with 14 bases between the two germline ends. The CDR3 is CASSQQVNSEAFF. The CDR3 region has the DNA TGTGCCAGCAGCCAACAGGTTAATAGTGAAGCTTTCTTT. Together with reference TRBV7-3 and TRBJ1-1, the CDR3 gives the full variable domain: GAGVSQTPSNKVTEKGKYVELRCDPISGHTALYWYRQSLGQGPEFLIYFQGTGAADDSGLPNDRFFAVRPEGSVSTLKIQRTERGDSAVYLCASSQQVNSEAFFGQGTRLTVV.

This chain connects TRBV2 to TRBJ2-7, with 8 bases matching TRBD2. V trimming: 5 bases; J trimming: 0 bases; junction bases outside the gene matches: 3. Germline CDR1 and CDR2: SNHLY and FYNNEI. The CDR3 consists of 14 residues. CDR3 amino acids: CASSPRGVSYEQYF. The CDR3 nucleotides are TGTGCCAGCAGTCCGCGGGGGGTCTCCTACGAGCAGTACTTC.

The V gene is TRBV6-5, the J gene TRBJ1-3, with D perhaps TRBD1 (5 bases). Germline V gene data show CDR1 as MNHEY and CDR2 as SVGAGI. V was clipped by 2 bases and J by 7 bases, with 15 bases between them. The CDR3 is made up of 15 amino acids. CDR3 loop: CASSYRRELGNTIYF. The CDR3 nucleotides are TGTGCCAGCAGTTACCGCAGGGAACTCGGGAACACCATATATTTT.

CDR3 loop: CASSQRGRVSYNSPLHF. The DNA of the CDR3 is TGTGCCAGCAGCCAGCGCGGCAGGGTCTCCTATAATTCACCCCTCCACTTT. The chain employs TRBV4-2 and TRBJ1-6, with a weak D call TRBD1 (5 bases). Germline V CDR1 and CDR2: LGHNA, YNFKEQ. This CDR3 contains 17 residues. V was pared by 3 bases and J by 0 bases, with 12 bases between.

This chain links TRBV5-1 with TRBJ2-3, with 8 bases lining up with TRBD1. V was clipped by 4 bases and J by 1 base; unmatched bases: 11. Germline V lookup: CDR1 SGHRS, CDR2 YFSETQ. The CDR3 covers 17 residues. For the CDR3, the DNA is TGCGCCAGCAGCCCCACCTTCGCGGGACAGGGCACAGATACGCAGTATTTT. The encoded protein is CASSPTFAGQGTDTQYF.

This clone has just one count. The chain links TRBV10-1 to TRBJ2-6; D is unclear. CDR1 and CDR2 (germline): WNHNN, SYGVQD (reference sequence). The V end was cut by 0 bases, the J end by 0 bases, with 6 bases between. The CDR3 spans 16 residues. The CDR3 sequence is CASSESTGSGANVLTF. DNA for the CDR3: TGCGCCAGCAGTGAGTCGACTGGCTCTGGGGCCAACGTCCTGACTTTC.